This T cell receptor beta chain was obtained from a study of CD4+ T cells in melanoma. Notes on the study in general: CD8+ T cell, macrophage and B cell function reportedly correlated with neoantigen-specific CD4+ T cells. Reportedly, melanoma neoantigen-specific CD4+ T cells showed varied differentiation states.

Data came from immunoSEQ multiplex PCR; TCRdb stores just in-frame clones and leaves some out. This table holds 7,500 to 9,500 clones, approximately 71% found once. Trimming took off 2 bases at V and 0 bases at J, with 14 bases between the two ends. Germline values: CDR1 LNHDA, CDR2 SQIVND (reference sequence). This CDR3 spans 17 amino acids. This clone is labeled medium-sized. Its matching antigen is unknown. The sequenced material came from cells from a culture (not recorded whether cultured in vitro). The chain is built from TRBV19 and TRBJ1-3; D gene unclear. The origin of this receptor is a human donor with melanoma. As DNA, the CDR3 is TGTGCCAGTAGTATACTCGGCGCTTCTAGCTCTGGAAACACCATATATTTT. Protein: CASSILGASSSGNTIYF.